This T cell receptor beta chain stems from a study of cytomegalovirus exposure and HLA in healthy donors (dated by TCRdb to about 2017). A note on the overall study: An earlier analysis of several hundred of the donors reported 276 Gb of sequence data and 117 million unique TCR beta sequences obtained from around 190 million T cells. About 310 gigabases of sequencing data and some 85 million unique TCR sequences were included in an early release covering roughly 600 HLA-typed donors. The genetic ancestry cluster associated with self-reported Caucasian donors included 70% to 85% of the 398 genotyped donors. The study aimed to test whether signatures of past pathogen exposure could be identified by cataloging public T cell receptors. The study profiled the T cell repertoires of 500 to 800 subjects by immunosequencing and related them to cytomegalovirus serostatus. Along with the 666-subject first cohort, a separate validation cohort of over a hundred different subjects was used. High-throughput TCR immunosequencing, statistical association of individual TCRs with disease status, and machine learning were combined to predict cytomegalovirus infection status. In a later analysis, previously published TCR beta repertoires from several hundred donors were re-analyzed and high-resolution HLA genotyping was added so that TCR occurrence patterns could be studied. In the later analysis, no new phenotypic data were used to find candidate immune exposures; instead, reliance was placed on TCR beta sequences and their occurrence across donors. An earlier analysis of several hundred of the donors applied high-throughput TCR beta sequencing to assess whether each TCR beta V gene segment acted as functional or pseudogenic. Donor age, sex, ethnicity and CMV serostatus were collected together with the repertoire data. A later genetic analysis took genome-wide SNP genotypes for 398 of the 666 donors and used that subset as a discovery cohort. Every repertoire in the discovery cohort had been generated on one and the same sequencing platform. HLA typing included class I and class II loci at four-digit resolution. Typing coverage differed by locus: A, B, C, DRB1 and DQB1 were typed in about 629-630 donors, DQA1 in around 500, DPA1 in around 600, and DPB1 in just under 480. Five DR-DQ haplotypes were treated as single units for association and clustering because of strong linkage in the cohort. Among 350 to 400 genotyped donors of the cohort, an average of around 240,000 unique TCR beta nucleotide sequences were sequenced per donor, roughly 18% of them non-productive. What the study reported, not specific to this receptor: Because HLA typing was missing for some donors at each locus, association tests included only the typed subset. In a later analysis, most CMV-associated TCR beta chains were found to appear HLA-restricted, with HLA associations seemingly driven largely by CMV exposure. Because counts were too low, about 15 rarely observed V segments, including chromosome 9 orphons, were left out of the earlier analysis of 587 of the donors. Strong co-occurrence of HLA alleles, especially DR and DQ, made assigning TCR associations to individual alleles difficult. A later analysis associated 15,000 or so TCR beta sequences with specific HLA alleles at a false discovery rate of 0.05. In an earlier analysis of 587 of the donors, most TCR beta V segments appeared in productive rearrangements about 87% or about 30% of the time, broadly matching IMGT annotations. The presence/absence analyses assumed that sequencing depth was roughly uniform across donors, and that assumption may not be true. Most TCR sequences were observed very rarely across donors, whereas some public TCRs were present in many individuals. Compared with equally common non-associated chains, HLA-associated TCR beta chains in a later analysis were more clonally expanded and had lower generation probabilities. The study gave a list of 150 to 200 TCR beta chains associated with cytomegalovirus. This cohort had only TCR beta chains sequenced, and the lack of alpha or paired-chain data limited which features could be detected. Correlated functional status among segregating V segments might be attributable to linkage disequilibrium, but an unknown experimental factor could not be ruled out. In a later analysis, TCR association rates were found to vary across HLA loci, with the most associated TCRs seen for DRB1 alleles and the fewest for HLA-C alleles. Some IMGT-functional V segments, including TRBV6-2 and TRBV6-3, could not be told apart with the 87-base-pair reads, so those segments were excluded. According to the authors, the approach could potentially be generalized to other disease states and immunological phenotypes. A later genetic analysis associated a missense DCLRE1C variant with V-gene and J-gene trimming of TCR beta chains, and an independent cohort replicated the association. In vitro tests confirmed that a few of the cytomegalovirus-associated TCR beta chains recognize cytomegalovirus antigens. A further reported finding was that TCR beta sequences accurately predicted the HLA-A and HLA-B alleles for most subjects in the first cohort. Several of the top co-occurrence clusters appeared to be linked to parvovirus B19, influenza, CMV and Epstein-Barr virus, according to a later analysis. Cytomegalovirus status was reported to be diagnosed by the classifier with high specificity and sensitivity in both the original and validation cohorts. Compared with the approximately 720-donor mean, donors in an Asian-associated ancestry cluster had fewer N-insertions in productive TCRs, according to a later genetic analysis. Immune exposure information for the cohort was limited to CMV serostatus. A cluster of highly shared sequence variants was judged likely to represent a technical artifact of the sequencing pipeline.

Library prep was done by the immunoSEQ multiplex PCR assay. A mixture of 60 forward primers for TCR Vbeta segments and 13 reverse primers for TCR Jbeta segments was used in the multiplex PCR. A multiplex PCR assay on genomic DNA amplified the CDR3 region of rearranged TCR beta genes. The amplified TCR beta libraries were sequenced on the Illumina HiSeq System as 87-base-pair reads. For the original study's pipeline: In a later analysis, roughly 80 million unique TCR beta chains were counted across the roughly 610 repertoires, and approximately 9.9 million of these chains were shared by at least two donors. Raw reads were error-corrected and collapsed into unique sequences with a nearest-neighbor algorithm that merged closely related sequences to remove PCR and sequencing errors. CDR3 sequences were aligned to IMGT reference sequences to assign V, D and J gene segments. Each retained sequence needed at least a six-nucleotide match to both a V gene segment and a J gene segment. Rearrangements were called productive when the CDR3 lacked stop codons and stayed in frame with V and J; all others were non-productive. CDR3 was defined according to IMGT convention as the region running from the second conserved V-encoded cysteine to the conserved J-encoded phenylalanine. In an earlier analysis of just under 600 of the donors, sequences lacking an unambiguous match to a single V gene segment were excluded. An earlier analysis of a few hundred of the donors classified V segments as functional when productive rearrangements were above 56.7% and as segregating when the standard deviation between donors was above 5%. A statistical classification framework was built to diagnose cytomegalovirus status from the catalog of TCR beta chain sequences. In a later analysis, TCR nucleotide sequences were compared against IMGT/GENE-DB human TR gene sequences so that V and J genes could be assigned. The TCRdist pipeline was used in a later analysis to assign CDR3 sequences and most-parsimonious VDJ recombination scenarios. In a later analysis, each TCR beta chain was defined by its CDR3 amino acid sequence together with its V-gene family, and reads without a unique V-gene family were excluded. As a way to deal with suspected cross-contamination and a sequencing artifact, a later analysis dropped 450 to 700 nucleotide sequences that were highly shared and had low generation probability. In a later analysis, a clonal expansion index for each public chain was calculated from normalized within-repertoire ranks of inferred template counts. A later analysis computed generation probabilities with a VDJ recombination model fitted to out-of-frame rearrangements, and checked the results against IGoR. A later analysis scored TCR-TCR, TCR-HLA and TCR-CMV co-occurrence with hypergeometric tests, applying a repertoire-size bias correction to TCR pairs. A later analysis estimated false discovery rates by permuting HLA or CMV assignments 20 times. In a later analysis, co-occurring TCRs were grouped using DBSCAN, and TCRdist sequence similarity was added for clustering within HLA-allele-positive subsets. Co-occurrence clustering excluded repertoires with fewer than 30,000 or more than 120,000 public chains, plus five with anomalous nucleotide sharing. This is the immuneACCESS table as TCRdb keeps it, with only in-frame sequences that have V and J called. A part of the clones is gone; compared with another copy, unresolved V genes explain less than half, and the rest is unexplained. That table is the source of V, J and clone size, and D and trimming were worked out from the DNA. The sample yields some 180,000 clones; about four fifths were counted once. The top ten hold about 2.6% of the sample.

The germline V gene specifies MGHRA as CDR1 and YSYEKL as CDR2. Counted from cysteine to phenylalanine, this CDR3 has 16 amino acids. CDR3 DNA is the only sequence kept; it has 48 bases, read in frame from the first base. The V and J ends are trimmed by 0 bases and 6 bases, leaving 17 bases between them. Notes on this clone: What this receptor recognizes is not known. No base quality values were provided; no much bigger clone lies one nucleotide off.

The cohort comprised hundreds of healthy bone marrow donors. At the time of sampling, every cohort member was nominally healthy, though immune exposures that went unrecorded were likely present. The donor was CMV seronegative and belonged to the group of around 400 seronegative cohort members. Each donor provided a peripheral blood sample, and peripheral blood mononuclear cells were used for TCR beta sequencing. The Qiagen DNeasy Blood Extraction Kit was used to extract genomic DNA from the blood cell samples. Sequencing was performed on PBMCs. The TCR was taken from a female donor in good health and CMV-seronegative. In this chain, TRBV4-1 is recombined with TRBJ1-2; possibly the D gene is TRBD1, per 5 matching bases. The CDR3 protein sequence reads: CASSQDGGRGWNGYTF. In nucleotide form, the sequence is TGCGCCAGCAGCCAAGACGGGGGTCGGGGGTGGAATGGCTACACCTTC.